The entry below describes one T cell receptor beta chain. Its antigen specificity is not known. Per-base qualities were not stored, and no clone one base away is much larger. To be included, a participant needed at least one PBMC sample from before ART initiation plus at least two post-ART samples. All participants with HIV were treated in the United States of America. Before DNA extraction, cryopreserved samples of about 0.95-10 million PBMC were thawed and washed. At the time of the earliest PBMC sample, participants with HIV were aged between about 23 and 54 years. Each participant contributed PBMC samples from 1-4 timepoints before ART initiation and 2-8 timepoints after ART initiation, with a median of 7 samples. For every participant, serial HIV viral load, CD4+ T-cell count, ART history and demographic data were obtained. Using a Qiagen kit on a QIAcube, genomic DNA was extracted from unsorted PBMC, with samples processed in batches of 12.

These data originate in a study of long-term antiretroviral therapy in people with HIV (dated 2022 in TCRdb). Looking at the study overall: Collection of the earliest samples took place about a decade ahead of the 2015 WHO recommendation for immediate ART, at a time when ART was typically delayed until CD4 counts fell. A retrospective serial study tested whether changes in peripheral blood TRB repertoire composition and diversity were associated with ART initiation and durable HIV suppression. A total of 150 to 200 cryopreserved PBMC samples were contributed to the cohort by 30 adults with confirmed HIV infection, with samples collected serially over a mean of roughly six years (range 1-12). Of the roughly 31 participants with HIV, approximately 11 were female. No cross-contamination during QIAcube processing was seen in test extractions of a monoclonal T-cell line run alongside around 30 polyclonal samples. Overall study results and their limits: Starting ART was linked to a significant rise in TRB diversity, yet even with long-term ART the diversity remained significantly lower than in transplant donor controls. Since PBMC availability was limited, sequencing covered only the TCR beta chain, with no alpha chain pairing. Because cell numbers in pre-ART samples were limited, unsorted PBMC were profiled instead of sorted CD4+ and CD8+ T cells. Inferences about post-ART repertoire changes are limited because no data were available on ART adherence, viral resistance or therapy changes. The samples span the years 2004 to 2017, and the ART regimens used at that time may not be as effective as current regimens. Expanded TRB clones identified before ART initiation dominated the repertoire across all time points, though the dominance fluctuated and decreased in many PLHIV after ART. CDR3 length ranges in HIV repertoires were narrower than in controls, and network structure suggested an antigen-experienced repertoire with only a slight naive shift after ART.

The immunoSEQ hsTCRB v3.0 assay was used at survey level resolution for TRB variable region sequencing. TRB sequencing targeted a depth of about 40,000-55,000 T-cell genomes per sample. Pooled TRB libraries were sequenced on an Illumina MiSeq with a v3 150-cycle kit. Turning to the authors' computational methods: Analysis of repertoires was carried out in R inside a reproducible Nextflow workflow spanning QC, data transformation and analysis. LymphoSeq2, an R package for exploring AIRR-Seq data, was used to implement custom analyses. Several samples yielding fewer than 5000 total TRB sequences were excluded, leaving more than 150 analyzed HIV repertoires. Among the approximately 200 retained HIV repertoires, about 57 were collected before ART initiation and approximately 130 after ART initiation. Repertoires were downsampled to 5000 TRB nucleotide sequences, with summary statistics averaged over 100 downsampling iterations. Only TRB sequences with CDR3 regions of at least seven amino acids were retained for analysis. Diversity was assessed using a clonality score derived from Shannon entropy and using the Gini coefficient. In repertoire networks, the top 5000 CDR3 amino acid sequences were linked whenever an edit distance of one separated two sequences. For TRB CDR3 amino acid sequences, GLIPH2 was used to predict antigen specificity groups and MHC restriction. To flag known associations with CMV, EBV, HIV or tissue antigens, CDR3 amino acid sequences were compared against VDJdb and McPAS-TCR. Pre-ART, post-ART and control groups were compared with Wilcoxon signed-rank tests and Holm-Bonferroni correction. Drawn from immuneACCESS, this table holds only the in-frame rearrangements with V and J called that TCRdb kept. Clones are partly lost; checked studies trace under half to an unresolved V gene and leave the rest unexplained. The DNA was the basis for D and trimming; V, J and clone size are from that table. The sample table shows more than 35,000 clones, and 90% to 95% are seen once. The top ten hold approximately 2.5% of the sample.

From the cysteine through the phenylalanine, the CDR3 covers 16 amino acids. The sequence is cut down to CDR3 DNA, 48 bases in frame from base 1. Between the V and J ends, shortened by 4 bases and 2 bases respectively, the junction contains 17 bases. The germline V gene encodes CDR1 SGHDN and CDR2 FVKESK. The source is a woman aged 45-65 years with HIV. In this chain, TRBV14 is recombined with TRBJ2-5, with the D assignment possibly TRBD1 or TRBD2, given 6 matching bases for each. Material: unsorted PBMCs, obtained 3.7 years after starting antiretroviral therapy. For the CDR3, the sequence is CASSPLWKGGQETQYF. The base sequence is TGTGCCAGCAGCCCCCTATGGAAGGGGGGTCAAGAGACCCAGTACTTC.